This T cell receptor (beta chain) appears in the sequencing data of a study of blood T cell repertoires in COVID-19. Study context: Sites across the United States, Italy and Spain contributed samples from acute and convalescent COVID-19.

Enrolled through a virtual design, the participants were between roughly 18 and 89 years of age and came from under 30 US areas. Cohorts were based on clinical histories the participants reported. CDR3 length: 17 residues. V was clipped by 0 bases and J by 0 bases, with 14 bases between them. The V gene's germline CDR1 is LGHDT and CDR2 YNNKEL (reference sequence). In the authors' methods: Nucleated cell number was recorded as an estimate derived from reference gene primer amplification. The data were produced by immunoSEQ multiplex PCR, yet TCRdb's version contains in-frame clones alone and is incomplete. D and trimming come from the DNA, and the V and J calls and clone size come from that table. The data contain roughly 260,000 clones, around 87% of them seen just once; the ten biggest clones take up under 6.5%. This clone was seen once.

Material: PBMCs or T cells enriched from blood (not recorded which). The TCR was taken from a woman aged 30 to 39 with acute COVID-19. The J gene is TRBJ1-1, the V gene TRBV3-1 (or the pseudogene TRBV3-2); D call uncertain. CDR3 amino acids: CASSQDPTSLLNTEAFF. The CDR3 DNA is TGTGCCAGCAGCCAAGATCCTACTTCACTCCTGAACACTGAAGCTTTCTTT.